This T cell receptor (beta chain) comes out of a study of spatial heterogeneity in lung cancer. Study in general: Averaged across combinations, each unique TCR and UMI pairing appeared more than ten times in raw reads, which were uncorrected.

TCRdb passed the 5' RACE reads through MiXCR, listing each CDR3 protein once. The sample holds about 70,000 distinct CDR3 sequences, less than 9.5% seen once. Germline V gene sequence: CDR1 DFQATT, CDR2 SNEGSKA (reference sequence). Trimming took 3 bases from V and 10 from J; bases not matched to a gene: 5. This CDR3 comprises 12 residues. This clonotype appeared many times. The time point was: blood at routine non-recurrence follow-up after resection. The input material, whole RNA from tumor, nontumor lung or frozen PBMC, was sequenced unsorted. The gene calls are TRBV20-1 and TRBJ2-1, with 8 bases aligning to TRBD2. This receptor was taken from a female donor with early-stage non-small cell lung cancer. Sequenced here: PBMCs, sampled at follow-up. The chain's CDR3 is CSASLTGGEQFF. The CDR3 DNA sequence: TGCAGTGCTAGCCTGACGGGGGGGGAGCAGTTCTTC.